This TCR beta chain was observed in a study of response to subunit inactivated influenza vaccine. General study findings and limits: T cells newly recruited by each seasonal influenza vaccination are few, the authors suggested.

TCRdb re-called the RT-PCR reads with MiXCR, one entry per CDR3 protein. The table has 500,000 to 550,000 distinct CDR3 sequences, 6% to 9% seen once; the top ten hold about an eighth. This clonotype came up a few times. Its specificity is not known. The receptor was isolated from a man aged 50-75 years who received an inactivated influenza vaccine. Source: PBMCs from blood, taken 23 to 25 months after vaccination.

The CDR3 reads CASSYAPSGTTYEQYF. The CDR3 coding sequence is TGTGCCAGCAGTTACGCGCCAAGCGGGACTACTTACGAGCAGTACTTC. The chain links TRBV28 to TRBJ2-7, with 7 positions matching TRBD2. Germline CDR1 and CDR2: MDHEN and SYDVKM. V gave up 4 bases and J gave up 4 bases; unmatched junction bases: 13. This CDR3 is built from 16 residues.